This is a list of T cell receptor beta chains from one sample in a study of cytomegalovirus exposure and HLA in healthy donors. Sequencing was performed with immunoSEQ multiplex PCR; in TCRdb, only in-frame clones are kept and a portion is missing. The sample shows approximately 170,000 clones, roughly four fifths of them seen only once. Sequencing was done on a sample of PBMCs. Receptor source: a woman in her twenties or thirties in good health and CMV-seropositive. Each CDR3 is given with its conserved first and last residue. The D gene is left open where the match is weak. The size field is filled for only some rows; it gives once, few, many or a size class.

j_call | clone_size | d_call | v_call | cdr3_aa | cdr3_nt
TRBJ2-7 | - | - | TRBV6-5 | CASRPGVAAYEQYF | TGTGCCAGCAGGCCTGGGGTAGCGGCCTACGAGCAGTACTTC
TRBJ2-7 | - | TRBD1 | TRBV11-2 | CASSLGGTGTYEQYF | TGTGCCAGCAGCTTAGGTGGGACAGGGACCTACGAGCAGTACTTC
TRBJ2-6 | - | TRBD1 | TRBV19 | CASSIVGQGLGGANVLTF | TGTGCCAGTAGTATAGTAGGACAGGGTTTGGGTGGGGCCAACGTCCTGACTTTC
TRBJ1-2 | once | - | TRBV18 | CASSPPGALNYGYTF | TGTGCCAGCTCACCACCGGGGGCACTAAACTATGGCTACACCTTC
TRBJ1-2 | - | - | TRBV7-9 | CASSTLSGEDYGYTF | TGTGCCAGCAGCACTCTCTCCGGGGAGGACTATGGCTACACCTTC
TRBJ2-7 | - | TRBD2 | TRBV30 | CAWRPSPLADSYEQYF | TGTGCCTGGAGACCATCCCCGCTAGCGGATTCCTACGAGCAGTACTTC
TRBJ1-2 | once | TRBD1 | TRBV25-1 | CASSFRGGQGSDYGYTF | TGTGCCAGCAGTTTCCGCGGGGGACAGGGGTCTGACTATGGCTACACCTTC
TRBJ2-7 | - | TRBD2 | TRBV6-6 | CASSPIGGSITYEQYF | TGTGCCAGCAGCCCTATAGGCGGGAGTATAACCTACGAGCAGTACTTC
TRBJ2-5 | - | - | TRBV7-2 | CASSPPAAWGQAQYF | TGTGCCAGCAGCCCCCCAGCAGCTTGGGGCCAAGCCCAGTACTTC
TRBJ2-1 | - | - | TRBV5-1 | CASWRQPMNLYNEQFF | TGCGCCAGTTGGAGACAGCCTATGAACCTATACAATGAGCAGTTCTTC
TRBJ2-7 | - | - | TRBV18 | CASSIRDTVNEQYF | TGTGCCAGCTCAATCCGGGACACGGTCAACGAGCAGTACTTC
TRBJ1-5 | - | TRBD1 | TRBV28 | CASSLTGVSNQPQHF | TGTGCCAGCAGCCTAACAGGGGTTAGCAATCAGCCCCAGCATTTT
TRBJ1-2 | - | - | TRBV5-1 | CASSAQWGDGYTF | TGCGCCAGCAGCGCTCAGTGGGGGGACGGCTACACCTTC
TRBJ1-1 | - | - | TRBV2 | CASSVEGGGTEAFF | TGTGCCAGCAGTGTGGAGGGGGGAGGGACTGAAGCTTTCTTT
TRBJ2-6 | - | - | TRBV4-3 | CASSQEERGSGANVLTF | TGCGCCAGCAGCCAAGAGGAAAGGGGATCTGGGGCCAACGTCCTGACTTTC
TRBJ1-1 | - | - | TRBV2 | CASNLRGTEAFF | TGTGCCAGCAATCTCCGCGGAACTGAAGCTTTCTTT